The 20 T cell receptor beta chains below come from one sample, sequenced in a study of blood T cell repertoires in COVID-19. Some clones are missing from TCRdb's copy, which holds only in-frame ones; the method was immunoSEQ multiplex PCR. The sample has just over 650,000 clones, approximately 90% seen once. The sequenced material came from peripheral blood. The receptors originated from a woman aged 18-29 years with acute or convalescent COVID-19.

This clone was observed a few times. The rearrangement joins TRBV29-1 to TRBJ1-2; TRBD1 matches 9 bases. With 7 bases clipped from V and 4 bases from J, the junction kept 7 bases outside the gene matches. Germline CDR1 reads SQVTM; CDR2 reads ANQGSEA. The CDR3 is 13 amino acids. CDR3 region: CSAGGQGTYGYTF. The CDR3 bases are TGCAGCGCCGGAGGACAGGGGACCTATGGCTACACCTTC.

V gene TRBV18 combines with J gene TRBJ2-5; no definite D call. From germline, CDR1 is KGHSH and CDR2 LQKENI. CDR3 size: 14 residues. V dropped 2 bases and J dropped 1 base, with 8 bases sitting between them. The CDR3 DNA reads as TGTGCCAGCTCACCAGTTACAGTCCAAGAGACCCAGTACTTC. Its protein product is CASSPVTVQETQYF.

The CDR3 is CASSLGQFSNQPQHF. The DNA of the CDR3 is TGTGCCAGCAGCTTGGGACAGTTTAGCAATCAGCCCCAGCATTTT. The chain combines TRBV5-8 with TRBJ1-5, with D perhaps TRBD1 (5 bases). Trimming took off 0 bases at V and 0 bases at J, with 7 bases between the two ends. The length of the CDR3 is 15 residues. Germline CDR1 SGHTS, CDR2 YDEGEE.

The chain links TRBV6-5 to TRBJ2-5; 7 bases match TRBD2. With 7 bases clipped from V and 1 base from J, the junction kept 9 bases outside the gene matches. Germline values: CDR1 MNHEY, CDR2 SVGAGI. The CDR3 is 15 residues long. The CDR3: CASNGVTGGQETQYF. Here the CDR3 DNA reads TGTGCCAGCAATGGAGTAACGGGGGGCCAAGAGACCCAGTACTTC.

V is TRBV7-8 and J is TRBJ1-1; perhaps TRBD1 as D (6 bases). The V gene lost 7 bases and the J gene lost 1 base, with 10 bases spanning the gap. The CDR3 extends over 13 amino acids. In germline, CDR1 is SGHVS, CDR2 FQNEAQ. Written as DNA, the CDR3 is TGTGCCAGCACCCGACAGGCGAACACTGAAGCTTTCTTT. As protein: CASTRQANTEAFF.

V usage is TRBV11-2 and J usage is TRBJ1-2; TRBD1 aligns across 7 bases. Trimming removed 5 bases from V and 4 bases from J; junction bases left unmatched: 4. CDR1 is SGHAT and CDR2 is FQNNGV in the germline V gene. The CDR3 contains 13 residues. The CDR3 bases are TGTGCCAGCAGCCAGACAGGGAGCTATGGCTACACCTTC. It codes for CASSQTGSYGYTF.

The chain has TRBV5-5 and TRBJ1-1; 7 nucleotides line up with TRBD1. The CDR3 consists of 15 residues. The ends lost 4 bases at V and 2 bases at J; junction bases unmatched: 8. Germline CDR1 is SGHKS and CDR2 is YYEKEE (reference sequence). In DNA form, the CDR3 reads TGTGCCAGCAGCCTAGACAGGGTCCCAAACACTGAAGCTTTCTTT. Amino acid sequence: CASSLDRVPNTEAFF.

V is TRBV5-1 and J is TRBJ2-1; D is perhaps TRBD1 (6 bases). The V and J ends lost 1 base and 4 bases respectively, with 9 bases between them. From germline, CDR1 is SGHRS and CDR2 YFSETQ. The CDR3 spans 14 residues. CDR3: CASSLLRGYNEQFF. The CDR3 DNA is TGCGCCAGCAGCTTGTTAAGGGGGTACAATGAGCAGTTCTTC.

The genes are TRBV6-5 and TRBJ2-5, with TRBD2 matching 11 bases. The V segment lost 7 bases and the J segment 1 base; nucleotides outside the gene matches: 5. CDR1 is MNHEY, CDR2 SVGAGI, per germline. The CDR3 has 15 residues. The CDR3: CASTLAGGPQETQYF. The CDR3 coding sequence is TGTGCCAGCACCCTAGCGGGGGGCCCCCAAGAGACCCAGTACTTC.

The chain combines TRBV5-3 with TRBJ2-7; 9 bases agree with TRBD2. TRBV5-3 has ORF status, its function being uncertain. Trimming at V came to 5 bases and at J to 1 base, leaving 10 bases not matched to a gene. The CDR3 is 16 residues long. The CDR3 DNA follows: TGTGCCAGAAGGTATCGGTCGCTAGCGGGGTCCTACGAGCAGTACTTC. This encodes CARRYRSLAGSYEQYF.

The V gene is TRBV9, the J gene TRBJ2-3; D remains unclear. Germline values: CDR1 SGDLS, CDR2 YYNGEE. The CDR3 sequence is 13 residues long. With 0 bases removed from V and 4 bases from J, the gap between germline ends came to 6 bases. The CDR3 DNA sequence: TGTGCCAGCAGCGTAGGACTGTCAGATACGCAGTATTTT. This sequence encodes CASSVGLSDTQYF.

This chain joins TRBV12-3 or TRBV12-4 and TRBJ2-7; TRBD1 matches at 7 bases. This CDR3 region has 13 residues. With 6 bases clipped from V and 3 bases from J, the junction kept 5 bases outside the gene matches. The CDR3: CASSRGQIYEQYF. Here the CDR3 DNA reads TGTGCCAGCAGCCGGGGACAGATCTACGAGCAGTACTTC.

The rearrangement uses TRBV6-5 and TRBJ1-1; 8 bases are a match to TRBD1. Germline CDR1 is MNHEY and CDR2 is SVGAGI. The CDR3 contains 13 residues. V dropped 6 bases and J dropped 5; count of bases not matched to a gene: 5. CDR3 protein: CASSPTGETEAFF. The CDR3 DNA follows: TGTGCCAGCAGCCCGACAGGGGAGACTGAAGCTTTCTTT.

This chain links TRBV27 with TRBJ2-1; D is unclear. V gave up 2 bases and J gave up 5 bases, with 19 bases separating them. Germline lookup yields CDR1 MNHEY and CDR2 SMNVEV (reference sequence). This CDR3 is built from 17 residues. The chain's CDR3 is CASSLGPDTLLNNEQFF. The CDR3 region has the DNA TGTGCCAGCAGTTTAGGCCCCGACACCCTGCTAAACAATGAGCAGTTCTTC.

This clone appeared a few times. The chain joins TRBV4-1 to TRBJ2-2; D remains unclear. This CDR3 is 13 amino acids long. V was cut by 3 bases and J by 8 bases, with 10 bases left in between. Germline V gene sequence: CDR1 MGHRA, CDR2 YSYEKL. As DNA, the CDR3 is TGCGCCAGCAGCCAGGTTTACGGGGGGGAGCTGTTTTTT. Translation gives CASSQVYGGELFF.

This sequence joins TRBV7-9 and TRBJ2-1; possibly TRBD2 for D (6 bases). The CDR3 covers 15 residues. V was cut by 6 bases and J by 9 bases, with 21 bases left in between. Germline lookup yields CDR1 SEHNR and CDR2 FQNEAQ (reference sequence). In DNA, the CDR3 is TGTGCCAGCAGGCCCGGGACGGAGGGATCTATTGAGCAGTTCTTC. As protein: CASRPGTEGSIEQFF.

This clone was found once. The chain couples TRBV19 to TRBJ1-5, with unresolved D. Trimming stripped 7 bases from V and 4 bases from J, with 11 bases between. The CDR3 is 13 residues long. The germline V gene encodes CDR1 LNHDA and CDR2 SQIVND (reference sequence). In DNA, the CDR3 is TGTGCCAGTAAGATAGACATTAATCAGCCCCAGCATTTT. Translated, it gives CASKIDINQPQHF.

V gene TRBV28 combines with J gene TRBJ1-4; possibly TRBD1 for D (6 bases). Germline V gene data show CDR1 as MDHEN and CDR2 as SYDVKM. The CDR3 runs to 16 residues. Trimming removed 2 bases from V and 5 bases from J, with 15 bases in between. CDR3 protein: CASSLRTEVRNEKLFF. CDR3 DNA: TGTGCCAGCAGTTTAAGGACAGAAGTTCGCAATGAAAAACTGTTTTTT.

The V call is TRBV14, the J call TRBJ2-7; 7 bases align to TRBD1. Germline CDR1 and CDR2: SGHDN and FVKESK. The trim removed 4 bases at V and 2 bases at J, leaving 14 bases unmatched. This CDR3 has 17 amino acids. This CDR3 reads CASSRQPRTGGAYEQYF. DNA of the CDR3: TGTGCCAGCAGCCGCCAACCCAGGACAGGTGGGGCCTACGAGCAGTACTTC. The full variable domain, with the rest looked up from reference TRBV14 and TRBJ2-7, is EAGVTQFPSHSVIEKGQTVTLRCDPISGHDNLYWYRRVMGKEIKFLLHFVKESKQDESGMPNNRFLAERTGGTYSTLKVQPAELEDSGVYFCASSRQPRTGGAYEQYFGPGTRLTVT.

V usage is TRBV7-9 and J usage is TRBJ1-1; 8 nucleotides match TRBD1. Germline assignment: CDR1 SEHNR and CDR2 FQNEAQ (reference sequence). Trimming at V came to 4 bases and at J to 3 bases, leaving 10 bases not matched to a gene. There are 16 residues in the CDR3. CDR3 in amino acids: CASSSDRVSSYTEAFF. In DNA, the CDR3 is TGTGCCAGCAGCTCGGACAGGGTATCTTCCTACACTGAAGCTTTCTTT. Using reference TRBV7-9 and TRBJ1-1 for the parts outside the CDR3, the full variable domain is DTGVSQNPRHKITKRGQNVTFRCDPISEHNRLYWYRQTLGQGPEFLTYFQNEAQLEKSRLLSDRFSAERPKGSFSTLEIQRTEQGDSAMYLCASSSDRVSSYTEAFFGQGTRLTVV.